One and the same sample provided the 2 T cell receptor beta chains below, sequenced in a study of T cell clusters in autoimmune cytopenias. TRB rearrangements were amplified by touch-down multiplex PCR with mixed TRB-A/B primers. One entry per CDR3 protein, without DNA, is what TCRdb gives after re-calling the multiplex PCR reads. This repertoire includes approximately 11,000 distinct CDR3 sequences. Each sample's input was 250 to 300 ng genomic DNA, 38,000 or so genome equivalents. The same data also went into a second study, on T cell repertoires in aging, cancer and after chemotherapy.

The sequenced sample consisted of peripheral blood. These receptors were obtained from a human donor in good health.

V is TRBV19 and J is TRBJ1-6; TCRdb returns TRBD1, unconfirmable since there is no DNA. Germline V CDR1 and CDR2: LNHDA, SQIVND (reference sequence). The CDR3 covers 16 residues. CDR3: CASSSQSTGGYSPLHF.

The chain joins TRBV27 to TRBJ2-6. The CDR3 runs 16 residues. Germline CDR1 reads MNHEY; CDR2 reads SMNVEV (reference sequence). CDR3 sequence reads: CASSRHGGSGANVLTF.